This T cell receptor (beta chain) was sequenced during a study of T cells in Graves' hyperthyroidism and ophthalmopathy. Germline V gene lookup returns CDR1 MGHRA and CDR2 YSYEKL. The germline V and J ends were trimmed by 0 bases and 3 bases, with 18 bases remaining between them. The CDR3 is made up of 18 amino acids. RNA transcripts served as the template for amplifying TCR beta CDR3 regions. A set of HTBI primers served as the primers for a first-round RT-PCR of the TCR CDR3. MiXCR, applied by TCRdb to the multiplex PCR reads, yields one record per CDR3 protein. The sample shows roughly 290,000 distinct CDR3 sequences, roughly an eighth of them seen only once.

This sequence was found in a middle-aged woman with Graves' hyperthyroidism. The sequenced sample was blood. J is TRBJ1-5 and V is TRBV4-1; D possibly corresponds to TRBD1 (5 bases). The CDR3 region has the DNA TGCGCCAGCAGCCAAGATGGCCCGGGGGTAGGGATCAATCAGCCCCAGCATTTT. Protein: CASSQDGPGVGINQPQHF.